These T cell receptor beta chains were read from a single sample in a study of beta chain features in type 1 diabetes. The assay was immunoSEQ multiplex PCR, and TCRdb's table has in-frame clones only and misses some. The table shows roughly 450,000 clones, with about 15% occurring only once. Sequencing was done on a sample of naive CD4+ T cells from blood. The origin of the receptors is a man younger than 45 in good health. The CDR3 runs from the conserved cysteine through the conserved F or W. A D gene is named only where the DNA matches it firmly. The listing skips clone size in some rows; elsewhere it reads once, few, many or a size class.

clone_size,j_call,d_call,v_call,cdr3_nt,cdr3_aa
-,TRBJ1-2,-,TRBV11-2,TGTGCCAGCAGTACTAACTATGGCTACACCTTC,CASSTNYGYTF
-,TRBJ2-2,-,TRBV7-3,TGTGCCAGCAGCCCGCATAGAGACACCGGGGAGCTGTTTTTT,CASSPHRDTGELFF
-,TRBJ1-2,-,TRBV2,TGTGCCGGGCAGGTCTCGGTGCTAGGTGGCTACACCTTC,CAGQVSVLGGYTF
-,TRBJ1-2,TRBD1,TRBV5-1,TGCGCCAGCAGCGGGGGACGGACAGGAGAAGCTAACTATGGCTACACCTTC,CASSGGRTGEANYGYTF
few,TRBJ2-5,-,TRBV20-1,TGCAGTGGACTGGGGTGGGAGACCCAGTACTTC,CSGLGWETQYF
-,TRBJ2-1,-,TRBV20-1,TGCAGTGCTGGATTAGGCCAGGAGCAGTTCTTC,CSAGLGQEQFF
few,TRBJ2-2,-,TRBV28,TGTGCCAGCAGCGGACTGCGCACCGGGGAGCTGTTTTTT,CASSGLRTGELFF
once,TRBJ2-1,-,TRBV5-1,TGCGCCAGCAGCGAAGCAGGGGCCCACAATGAGCAGTTCTTC,CASSEAGAHNEQFF
few,TRBJ2-1,-,TRBV10-3,TGTGCCATCAGCGATCCAGGGGACAATGAGCAGTTCTTC,CAISDPGDNEQFF
few,TRBJ1-1,-,TRBV30,TGTGCCTGGGGTTTCCCTCTTGGGGGAGAGGCTTTCTTT,CAWGFPLGGEAFF
few,TRBJ2-1,-,TRBV25-1,TGTGCCAGCAGTTCCCACTGGAACTCCTACAATGAGCAGTTCTTC,CASSSHWNSYNEQFF
few,TRBJ2-5,-,TRBV4-1,TGCGCCAGCAGCCGATCTCTCGTGGAGACCCAGTACTTC,CASSRSLVETQYF
-,TRBJ1-1,TRBD1,TRBV29-1,TGCAGCGTTGAAAGACAGGGTAAGAACACTGAAGCTTTCTTT,CSVERQGKNTEAFF
-,TRBJ2-3,-,TRBV7-2,TGTGCCAGCAGCCAAAACAGGGCCAGAGATACGCAGTATTTT,CASSQNRARDTQYF
-,TRBJ2-7,-,TRBV7-2,TGTGCCAGCAGCCCATTGCCCTACGAGCAGTACTTC,CASSPLPYEQYF
-,TRBJ2-1,-,TRBV9,TGTGCCAGCAGCGCCACTCCCCGGCTCTCGACAACATCCAATGAGCAGTTCTTC,CASSATPRLSTTSNEQFF
few,TRBJ2-1,-,TRBV5-4,TGTGCCAGCAGCTTGGACGGGATTGAGCAGTTCTTC,CASSLDGIEQFF
-,TRBJ2-1,-,TRBV20-1,TGCAGTGCTAATTACAATGAGCAGTTCTTC,CSANYNEQFF
few,TRBJ1-4,-,TRBV7-9,TGTGCCAGCAGCCCCTTCCAAAAGCTGGAAAAACTGTTTTTT,CASSPFQKLEKLFF
-,TRBJ2-3,-,TRBV5-1,TGCGCCAGCAGCTTCGTGACTCAACTGACAGATACGCAGTATTTT,CASSFVTQLTDTQYF
-,TRBJ1-2,-,TRBV7-2,TGTGCCAGCAGCTTCCAGTTGGGGGTGGCTGGCTACACCTTC,CASSFQLGVAGYTF